This T cell receptor (beta chain) comes out of a study of T cell repertoires in cytomegalovirus infection. The overall study: Public TCR beta signatures were indicative of both CMV infection and a matching HLA type. Whole-study findings and limits: Cumulative public TCR beta family frequency identified carriers of CMV plus the relevant HLA.

Each CDR3 protein gets one entry after TCRdb re-called the reads with MiXCR. The sample gives about 740,000 distinct CDR3 sequences, 35% to 45% of which show up once; around 2.8% is in the top ten. Turning to this clonotype: Its antigen is not identified.

The CDR3 is 15 residues long. Germline values: CDR1 SGHTA, CDR2 FQGNSA. V was clipped by 5 bases and J by 3 bases; unmatched bases: 5. This receptor was obtained from a human donor in good health (CMV status not recorded). Some clones in this sample may be carry-over from other donors' samples. The sequencing sample was made of PBMCs. The chain combines TRBV7-2 with TRBJ1-2, with 11 nucleotides matching TRBD1. CDR3 loop: CASSPPGQGDYGYTF. The CDR3 DNA follows: TGTGCCAGCAGCCCTCCGGGACAGGGGGACTATGGCTACACCTTC.